These T cell receptor beta chains were read from a single sample in a study of T cells in localized non-small cell lung cancer. Clones were read by immunoSEQ multiplex PCR, and TCRdb kept only the in-frame ones, dropping some. The data contain about 83,000 clones, 65% to 85% of them singletons. Sequenced material: peripheral blood, taken before any cancer treatment. The receptors come from a female donor at least 60 years old with stage I lung adenocarcinoma. CDR3s include the opening cysteine and the closing phenylalanine or tryptophan. A D gene is named only where the DNA matches it firmly. Not every row has a clone size; where given, it reads once, few, many or a size class.

>TRBV7-9|TRBJ2-1|-|-
CASSLAQSLADEQFF
TGTGCCAGCAGCTTAGCGCAGTCCCTCGCGGATGAGCAGTTCTTC
>TRBV14|TRBJ1-1|-|-
CASSHHRLWGNTEAFF
TGTGCCAGCAGCCACCACAGGTTATGGGGAAACACTGAAGCTTTCTTT
>TRBV29-1|TRBJ1-3|-|TRBD1
CSVTTGTGNTIYF
TGCAGCGTTACGACAGGGACTGGAAACACCATATATTTT
>TRBV7-7|TRBJ2-5|-|TRBD1
CASSPGGGRETQYF
TGTGCTAGCAGCCCAGGGGGCGGAAGAGAGACCCAGTACTTC
>TRBV4-2|TRBJ2-5|-|-
CASSQGGTGETQYF
TGTGCCAGCAGCCAAGGAGGGACGGGCGAGACCCAGTACTTC
>TRBV6-5|TRBJ2-3|-|-
CASSSMITSVADTQYF
TGTGCCAGCAGTTCCATGATAACCAGCGTGGCAGATACGCAGTATTTT
>TRBV11-1|TRBJ2-5|-|TRBD2
CASSFWGSGGPEETQYF
TGTGCCAGCAGCTTCTGGGGGAGCGGGGGGCCAGAAGAGACCCAGTACTTC
>TRBV6-5|TRBJ1-1|-|-
CASSLTLRGTEAFF
TGTGCCAGCAGTCTGACACTGCGAGGGACTGAAGCTTTCTTT
>TRBV2|TRBJ1-2|few|-
CASQKQGGGYGYTF
TGTGCCAGCCAAAAACAGGGAGGAGGCTATGGCTACACCTTC
>TRBV4-3|TRBJ2-1|-|-
CASSLYRDLSSYNEQFF
TGCGCCAGCAGCCTATACCGGGACCTAAGCTCCTACAATGAGCAGTTCTTC
>TRBV30|TRBJ2-5|-|-
CAWSVVGQETQYF
TGTGCCTGGAGTGTGGTCGGGCAAGAGACCCAGTACTTC
>TRBV7-2|TRBJ2-5|-|TRBD1
CASSSRGPETQYF
TGTGCCAGCAGCTCCAGGGGGCCGGAGACCCAGTACTTC
>TRBV27|TRBJ2-7|-|-
CASRATHSHEQYF
TGTGCCAGCAGGGCGACTCACTCCCACGAGCAGTACTTC
>TRBV28|TRBJ2-3|few|-
CASSIGTRDTQYF
TGTGCCAGCAGTATAGGAACTAGAGATACGCAGTATTTT
>TRBV19|TRBJ1-1|-|-
CASSTHPEAFF
TGTGCCAGTAGTACCCATCCCGAAGCTTTCTTT
>TRBV5-8|TRBJ2-3|-|-
CASSLGPSRDTQYF
TGTGCCAGCAGCTTGGGGCCCTCCCGCGATACGCAGTATTTT
>TRBV5-6|TRBJ2-5|-|-
CASSLAGRGQETQYF
TGTGCCAGCAGCTTGGCGGGGCGGGGCCAAGAGACCCAGTACTTC
>TRBV9|TRBJ2-7|-|-
CASSVASGSYEQYF
TGTGCCAGCAGCGTAGCTTCAGGCTCCTACGAGCAGTACTTC
>TRBV25-1|TRBJ2-7|-|-
CASSESHSYEQYF
TGTGCCAGCAGTGAATCACATAGTTACGAGCAGTACTTC
>TRBV18|TRBJ2-2|once|-
CASSPKSHNTGELFF
TGTGCCAGCTCACCTAAATCACATAACACCGGGGAGCTGTTTTTT
>TRBV5-1|TRBJ2-3|-|-
CASSSPRGRETDTQYF
TGCGCCAGCAGCTCCCCCCGAGGCAGGGAGACAGATACGCAGTATTTT
>TRBV7-6|TRBJ2-7|-|-
CASSMVMGSRVSYEQYF
TGTGCCAGCAGCATGGTAATGGGGTCGCGGGTCTCCTACGAGCAGTACTTC